Shown below are 8 T cell receptor beta chains from a single sample sequenced in a study of CD8+CD57+ T cells in acquired aplastic anemia. By flow cytometry, patients selected for sequencing had shown an expansion of CD8+CD57+ cells. Genomic DNA provided the template from which TCR beta VDJ and CDR3 profiles were obtained. TCRdb analysed the reads with MiXCR anew, one entry per CDR3 protein. The table records about 180,000 distinct CDR3 sequences, around half of them present only once. The sequenced sample consisted of sorted CD4+, CD8+, or CD8+CD57+ T cells (not recorded which) from PBMCs. These receptors were collected from a human donor with aplastic anemia.

The chain combines TRBV19 with TRBJ1-2; TRBD1 might be the D (5 bases). Deletions cut 6 bases from V and 5 bases from J, with 19 bases between. CDR1 is LNHDA and CDR2 is SQIVND in the germline V gene (reference sequence). The length of the CDR3 is 15 residues. CDR3 in amino acids: CASSLYRKGPYGYTF. Here the CDR3 DNA reads TGTGCCAGTAGCCTCTACAGGAAAGGGCCTTATGGCTACACCTTC.

This clonotype appeared a few times. This chain links TRBV2 with TRBJ1-1, with D possibly matching TRBD1 (6 bases). V dropped 6 bases and J dropped 2 bases, with 10 bases sitting between them. Germline-derived CDR1 and CDR2 are SNHLY and FYNNEI. The CDR3 contains 13 residues. The CDR3 spells CASREDSNTEAFF. The CDR3 nucleotides are TGTGCCAGCAGAGAGGACAGTAACACTGAAGCTTTCTTT.

On this clonotype itself: This likely comes from a read error, as the CDR3 has no conserved phenylalanine or tryptophan at its end. This chain joins TRBV7-2 and TRBJ1-2, with 7 bases aligning to TRBD1. Per germline, CDR1 SGHTA and CDR2 FQGNSA. CDR3 length equals 15 residues. Germline trimming cut 5 bases from V and 0 bases from J; bases unmatched to any gene: 6. Here the CDR3 DNA reads TGTGCCAGCAGCGGACCCGACAGGGCTAACTATGGCTACACCCTC. It encodes CASSGPDRANYGYTL.

J is TRBJ2-7 and V is TRBV15, with 11 positions matching TRBD2. This CDR3 comprises 15 residues. The germline V gene encodes CDR1 LNHNV and CDR2 YYDKDF (reference sequence). Unmatched junction bases numbered 5, after V lost 1 base and J lost 6 bases. The CDR3 loop reads CATSRVLAGGGEQYF. The CDR3 region has the DNA TGTGCCACCAGCAGAGTGCTAGCGGGAGGAGGCGAGCAGTACTTC.

This clonotype was counted at least ten times. This rearrangement joins TRBV19 to TRBJ1-5, with D possibly TRBD1 on 5 matching bases. This CDR3 has 15 amino acids. V was trimmed by 7 bases and J by 6 bases, leaving 19 bases between them. The germline gives CDR1 LNHDA, CDR2 SQIVND (reference sequence). The CDR3 DNA sequence: TGTGCCAGTACCATGGACGGGGGGAGTACTCAGCCCCAGCATTTT. Amino acids: CASTMDGGSTQPQHF. The variable domain in full, with the rest retrieved from reference TRBV19 and TRBJ1-5, is DGGITQSPKYLFRKEGQNVTLSCEQNLNHDAMYWYRQDPGQGLRLIYYSQIVNDFQKGDIAEGYSVSREKKESFPLTVTSAQKNPTAFYLCASTMDGGSTQPQHFGDGTRLSIL.

The sample holds many counts of this clonotype. The rearrangement uses TRBV7-9 and TRBJ1-2; D may be TRBD1 (5 bases). There are 13 residues in the CDR3. CDR1 is SEHNR and CDR2 is FQNEAQ in the germline V gene (reference sequence). V lost 3 bases, J lost 6 bases, and 11 bases lay in between. CDR3 sequence (DNA): TGTGCCAGCAGCTTCGACAGTGAAGATGGCTACACCTTC. Its translation: CASSFDSEDGYTF.

This clonotype was counted many times. This CDR3 is CASRPDRNTEAFF. The CDR3 nucleotides read TGTGCCAGCAGACCGGACAGGAACACTGAAGCTTTCTTT. The V gene is TRBV12-3 or TRBV12-4, the J gene TRBJ1-1, with D possibly TRBD1 on 6 matching bases. V lost 6 bases, J lost 1 base, and 9 bases lay in between. The CDR3 has 13 amino acids.

The rearrangement uses TRBV13 and TRBJ2-7; 8 nucleotides align to TRBD2. The CDR3 covers 15 residues. Germline CDR1 PRHDT, CDR2 FYEKMQ (reference sequence). V shed 2 bases and J 3 bases; nucleotides not matched to a gene: 6. CDR3 nucleotides: TGTGCCAGCAGCTTACGCCTAGCGGGCAACTACGAGCAGTACTTC. Its translation is CASSLRLAGNYEQYF.